This T cell receptor beta chain originates from a study of blood T cell repertoires in COVID-19. At the level of the study: The study drew acute and convalescent COVID-19 samples from the United States, Italy and Spain.

Profiling relied on immunoSEQ multiplex PCR, and the TCRdb table lists in-frame clones only, not all of them. The data contain over 30,000 clones, around 91% of them singletons. The origin of this receptor is a man aged 65 to 85 with active or convalescent COVID-19. Sequencing was carried out using peripheral blood.

The CDR3 protein is CASSPTIGSNEKLFF. The CDR3 DNA is TGTGCCAGCTCACCGACTATCGGGAGTAATGAAAAACTGTTTTTT. This chain joins TRBV18 and TRBJ1-4; unclear D gene. Trimming left V 3 bases short and J 4 bases short, with 12 bases between. This CDR3 has 15 amino acids. Germline V gives CDR1 KGHSH, CDR2 LQKENI.